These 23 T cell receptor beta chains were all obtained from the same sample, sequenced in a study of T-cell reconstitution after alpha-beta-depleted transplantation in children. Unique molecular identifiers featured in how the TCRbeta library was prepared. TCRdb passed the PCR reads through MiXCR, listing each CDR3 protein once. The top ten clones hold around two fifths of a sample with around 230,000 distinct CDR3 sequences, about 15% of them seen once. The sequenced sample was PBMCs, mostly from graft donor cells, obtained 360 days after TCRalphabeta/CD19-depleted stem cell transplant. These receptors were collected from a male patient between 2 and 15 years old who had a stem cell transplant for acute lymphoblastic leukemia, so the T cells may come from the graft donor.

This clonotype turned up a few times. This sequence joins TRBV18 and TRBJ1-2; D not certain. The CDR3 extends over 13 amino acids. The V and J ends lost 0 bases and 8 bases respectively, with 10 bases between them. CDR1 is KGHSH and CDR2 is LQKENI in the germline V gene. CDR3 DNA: TGTGCCAGCTCACCACCAGGCGGGCAGGGCTACACCTTC. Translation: CASSPPGGQGYTF. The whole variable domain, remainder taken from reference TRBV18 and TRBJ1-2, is NAGVMQNPRHLVRRRGQEARLRCSPMKGHSHVYWYRQLPEEGLKFMVYLQKENIIDESGMPKERFSAEFPKEGPSILRIQQVVRGDSAAYFCASSPPGGQGYTFGSGTRLTVV.

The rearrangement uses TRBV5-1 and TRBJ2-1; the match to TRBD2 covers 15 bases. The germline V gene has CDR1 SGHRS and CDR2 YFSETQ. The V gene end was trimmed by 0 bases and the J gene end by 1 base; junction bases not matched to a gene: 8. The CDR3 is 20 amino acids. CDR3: CASSLGTGTSGRNSYNEQFF. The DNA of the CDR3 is TGCGCCAGCAGCTTGGGGACCGGGACTAGCGGGAGGAATTCCTACAATGAGCAGTTCTTC.

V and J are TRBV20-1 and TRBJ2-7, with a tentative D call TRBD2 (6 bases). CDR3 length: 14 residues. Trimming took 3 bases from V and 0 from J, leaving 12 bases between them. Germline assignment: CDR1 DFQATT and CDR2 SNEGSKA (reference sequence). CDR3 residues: CSARVAGLSYEQYF. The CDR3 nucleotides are TGCAGTGCTAGGGTGGCGGGGCTCTCCTACGAGCAGTACTTC.

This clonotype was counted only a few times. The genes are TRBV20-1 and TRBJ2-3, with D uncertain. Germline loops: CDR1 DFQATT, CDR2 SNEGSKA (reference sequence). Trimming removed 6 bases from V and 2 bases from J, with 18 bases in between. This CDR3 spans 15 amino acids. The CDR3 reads CSAPDVSWYTDTQYF. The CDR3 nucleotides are TGCAGTGCCCCGGACGTTAGTTGGTACACAGATACGCAGTATTTT.

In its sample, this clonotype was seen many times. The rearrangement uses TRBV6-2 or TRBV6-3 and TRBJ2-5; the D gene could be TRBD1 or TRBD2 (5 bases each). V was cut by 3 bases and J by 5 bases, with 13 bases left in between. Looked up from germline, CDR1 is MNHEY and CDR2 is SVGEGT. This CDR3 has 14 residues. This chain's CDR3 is CASSYNYEGETQYF. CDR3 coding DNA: TGTGCCAGCAGTTATAACTACGAGGGGGAGACCCAGTACTTC.

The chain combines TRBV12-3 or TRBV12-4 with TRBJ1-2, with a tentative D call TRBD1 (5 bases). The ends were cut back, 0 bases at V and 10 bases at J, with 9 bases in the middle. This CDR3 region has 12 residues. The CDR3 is CASSLADSPYTF. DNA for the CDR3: TGTGCCAGCAGTTTAGCTGACAGTCCCTACACCTTC.

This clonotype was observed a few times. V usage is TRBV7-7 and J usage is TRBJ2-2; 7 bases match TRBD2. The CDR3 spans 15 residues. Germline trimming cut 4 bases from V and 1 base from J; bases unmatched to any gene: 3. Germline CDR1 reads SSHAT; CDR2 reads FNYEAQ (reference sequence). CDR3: CASSSTGGNTGELFF. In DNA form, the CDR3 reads TGTGCCAGCAGCTCGACGGGGGGGAACACCGGGGAGCTGTTTTTT. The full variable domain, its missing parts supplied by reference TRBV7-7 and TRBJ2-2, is GAGVSQSPRYKVTKRGQDVTLRCDPISSHATLYWYQQALGQGPEFLTYFNYEAQPDKSGLPSDRFSAERPEGSISTLTIQRTEQRDSAMYRCASSSTGGNTGELFFGEGSRLTVL.

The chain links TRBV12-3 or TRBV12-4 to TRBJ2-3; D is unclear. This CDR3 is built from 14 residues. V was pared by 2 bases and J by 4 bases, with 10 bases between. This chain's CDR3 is CASSLKPLPDTQYF. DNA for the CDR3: TGTGCCAGCAGTTTAAAACCCCTCCCAGATACGCAGTATTTT.

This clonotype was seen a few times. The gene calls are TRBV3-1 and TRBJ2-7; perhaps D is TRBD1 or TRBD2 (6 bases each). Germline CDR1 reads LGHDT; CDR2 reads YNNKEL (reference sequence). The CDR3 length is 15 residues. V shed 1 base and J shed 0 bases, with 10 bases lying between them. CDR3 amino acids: CASSQGRGHSYEQYF. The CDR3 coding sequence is TGTGCCAGCAGCCAAGGTCGGGGGCACTCCTACGAGCAGTACTTC.

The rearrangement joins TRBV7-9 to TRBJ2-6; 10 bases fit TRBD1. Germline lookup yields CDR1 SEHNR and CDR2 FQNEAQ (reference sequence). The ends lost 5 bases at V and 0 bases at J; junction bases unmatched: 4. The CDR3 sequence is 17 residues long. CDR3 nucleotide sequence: TGTGCCAGCAGCCCGACAGGGGGCGTCTCTGGGGCCAACGTCCTGACTTTC. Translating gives CASSPTGGVSGANVLTF.

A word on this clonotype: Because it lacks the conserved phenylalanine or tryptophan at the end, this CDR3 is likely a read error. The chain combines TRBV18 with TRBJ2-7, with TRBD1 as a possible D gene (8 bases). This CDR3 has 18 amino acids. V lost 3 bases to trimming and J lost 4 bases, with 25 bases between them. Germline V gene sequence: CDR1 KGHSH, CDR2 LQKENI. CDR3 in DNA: TGTGCCAGCTCACCCAAGGGGAGGGGCGCCAGGGGGCCATACGAGCAGTACATC. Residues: CASSPKGRGARGPYEQYI.

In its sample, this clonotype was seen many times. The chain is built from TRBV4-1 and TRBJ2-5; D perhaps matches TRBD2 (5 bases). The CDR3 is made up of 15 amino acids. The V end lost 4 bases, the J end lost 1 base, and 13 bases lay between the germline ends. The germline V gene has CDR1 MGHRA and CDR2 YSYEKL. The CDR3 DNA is TGCGCCAGCAGCCCACCCCCGGGGATCCAAGAGACCCAGTACTTC. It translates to CASSPPPGIQETQYF.

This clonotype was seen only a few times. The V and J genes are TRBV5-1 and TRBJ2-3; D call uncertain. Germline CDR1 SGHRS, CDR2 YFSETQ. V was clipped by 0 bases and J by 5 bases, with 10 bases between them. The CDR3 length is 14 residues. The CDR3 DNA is TGCGCCAGCAGCTTGGTGGCACCCGGAGATACGCAGTATTTT. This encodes CASSLVAPGDTQYF.

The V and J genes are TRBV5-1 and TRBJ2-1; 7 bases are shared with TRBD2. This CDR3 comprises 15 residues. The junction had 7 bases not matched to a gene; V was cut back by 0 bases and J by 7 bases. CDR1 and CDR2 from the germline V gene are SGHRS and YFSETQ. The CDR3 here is CASSLGLAEANEQFF. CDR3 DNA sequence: TGCGCCAGCAGCTTGGGCCTAGCGGAAGCGAATGAGCAGTTCTTC.

CDR3 protein: CASSQVTPRGTQYF. The CDR3 DNA follows: TGTGCCAGCAGCCAAGTCACCCCGCGGGGAACGCAGTATTTT. This sequence joins TRBV14 and TRBJ2-3; D is possibly TRBD2 (6 bases). V lost 1 base and J 9 bases, leaving 14 bases between the germline ends. This CDR3 spans 14 amino acids. CDR1 is SGHDN and CDR2 is FVKESK in the germline V gene. Drawing the rest from reference TRBV14 and TRBJ2-3, the complete variable domain is EAGVTQFPSHSVIEKGQTVTLRCDPISGHDNLYWYRRVMGKEIKFLLHFVKESKQDESGMPNNRFLAERTGGTYSTLKVQPAELEDSGVYFCASSQVTPRGTQYFGPGTRLTVL.

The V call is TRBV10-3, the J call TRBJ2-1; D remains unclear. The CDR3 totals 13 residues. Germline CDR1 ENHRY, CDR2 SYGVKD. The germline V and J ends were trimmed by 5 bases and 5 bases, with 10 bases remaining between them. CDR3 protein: CAISLTTDNEQFF. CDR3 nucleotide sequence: TGTGCCATCAGTCTCACTACCGACAATGAGCAGTTCTTC.

The CDR3, as DNA: TGTGCCAGCAGTGATCTTGGACAGCTGAACACTGAAGCTTTCTTT. It encodes CASSDLGQLNTEAFF. This rearrangement joins TRBV2 to TRBJ1-1; a weak D match, TRBD1 (6 bases). Germline CDR1 reads SNHLY; CDR2 reads FYNNEI. The CDR3 extends over 15 amino acids. V lost 3 bases, J lost 0 bases, and 11 bases lay in between.

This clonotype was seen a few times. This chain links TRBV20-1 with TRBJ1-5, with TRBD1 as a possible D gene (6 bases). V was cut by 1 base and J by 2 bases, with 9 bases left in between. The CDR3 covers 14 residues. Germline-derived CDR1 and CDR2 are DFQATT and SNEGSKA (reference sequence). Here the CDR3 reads CSARVGGRNQPQHF. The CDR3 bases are TGCAGTGCTAGAGTGGGGGGGCGCAATCAGCCCCAGCATTTT.

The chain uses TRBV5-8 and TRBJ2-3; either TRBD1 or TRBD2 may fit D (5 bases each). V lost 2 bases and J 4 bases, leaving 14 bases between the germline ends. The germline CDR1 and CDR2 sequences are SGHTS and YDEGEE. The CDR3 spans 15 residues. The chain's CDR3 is CASSLADTFADTQYF. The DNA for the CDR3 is TGTGCCAGCAGCTTAGCGGACACATTCGCAGATACGCAGTATTTT. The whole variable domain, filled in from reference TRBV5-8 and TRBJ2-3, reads EAGVTQSPTHLIKTRGQQATLRCSPISGHTSVYWYQQALGLGLQFLLWYDEGEERNRGNFPPRFSGRQFPNYSSELNVNALELEDSALYLCASSLADTFADTQYFGPGTRLTVL.

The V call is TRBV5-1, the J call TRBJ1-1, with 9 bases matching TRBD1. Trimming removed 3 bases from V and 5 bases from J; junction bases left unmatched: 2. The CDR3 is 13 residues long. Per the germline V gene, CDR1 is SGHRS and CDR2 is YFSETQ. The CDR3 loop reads CASSWDRVTEAFF. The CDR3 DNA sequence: TGCGCCAGCAGCTGGGACAGGGTTACTGAAGCTTTCTTT.

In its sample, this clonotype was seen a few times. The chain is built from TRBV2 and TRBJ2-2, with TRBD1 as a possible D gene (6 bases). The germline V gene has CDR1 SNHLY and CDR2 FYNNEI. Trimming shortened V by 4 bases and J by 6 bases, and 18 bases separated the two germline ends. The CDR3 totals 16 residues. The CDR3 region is CASSVDGRGSSGELFF. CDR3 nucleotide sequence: TGTGCCAGCAGTGTGGATGGCAGGGGTTCATCCGGGGAGCTGTTTTTT.

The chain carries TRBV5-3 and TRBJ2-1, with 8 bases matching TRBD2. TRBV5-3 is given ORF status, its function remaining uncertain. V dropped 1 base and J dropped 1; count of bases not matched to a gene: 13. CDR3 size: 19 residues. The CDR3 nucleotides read TGTGCCAGAAGCTTGCAGGGCGGGAGGTACTCCTTTTCCTACAATGAGCAGTTCTTC. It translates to CARSLQGGRYSFSYNEQFF.

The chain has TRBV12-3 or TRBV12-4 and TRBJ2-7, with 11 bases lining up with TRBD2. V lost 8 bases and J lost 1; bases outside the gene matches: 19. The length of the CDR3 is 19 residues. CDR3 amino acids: CASQMARRRGTSGSYEQYF. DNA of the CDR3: TGTGCCAGCCAGATGGCCCGGAGAAGGGGGACTAGCGGATCCTACGAGCAGTACTTC.